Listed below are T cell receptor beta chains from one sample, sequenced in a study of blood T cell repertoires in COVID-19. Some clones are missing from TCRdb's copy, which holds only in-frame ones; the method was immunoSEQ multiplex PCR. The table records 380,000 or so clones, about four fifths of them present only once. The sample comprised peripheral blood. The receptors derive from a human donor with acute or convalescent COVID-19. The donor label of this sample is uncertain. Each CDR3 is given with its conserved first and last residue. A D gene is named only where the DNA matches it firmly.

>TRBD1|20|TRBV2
CASSPPGTGGARGIYNEQFF
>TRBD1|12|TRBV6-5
CASSRTGGEAFF
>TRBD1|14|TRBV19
CASSSDRGNQPQHF
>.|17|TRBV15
CATSTTGRGKGNEKLFF
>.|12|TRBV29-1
CSVGRDTGELFF
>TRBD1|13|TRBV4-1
CASSPRGQDTQYF
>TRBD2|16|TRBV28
CASSFVAGRGTDTQYF
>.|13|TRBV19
CASRTGPGGGYTF
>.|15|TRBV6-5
CASSRFGQFLDGYTF
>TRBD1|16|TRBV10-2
CASRDGTGAIYQPQHF
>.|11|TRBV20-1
CSAVGENIQYF